Detailed here is one T cell receptor (beta chain). This table comes from immunoSEQ multiplex PCR, and its TCRdb copy is limited to in-frame clones, with some not included. The sample yields over 65,000 clones, approximately 93% seen once. This record comes from a study of technical replicates of blood from several donors. V shed 2 bases and J 4 bases; nucleotides not matched to a gene: 5. Germline V lookup: CDR1 MNHEY, CDR2 SMNVEV (reference sequence). This CDR3 is 14 amino acids long. The origin of this receptor is a human donor in good health. V and J are TRBV27 and TRBJ2-7; the match to TRBD2 covers 7 bases. The specimen sequenced was T cells isolated from PBMCs. This CDR3 reads CASSLAGAGYEQYF. The DNA for the CDR3 is TGTGCCAGCAGTTTAGCGGGAGCAGGGTACGAGCAGTACTTC.